Presented here are 18 T cell receptor beta chains from one specimen sequenced in a study of blood T cells in healthy people across ages. Sample-barcoded 5' priming and a J-beta primer mix drove a second PCR of about 6 to 11 cycles. Each CDR3 protein gets one entry after TCRdb re-called the 5' RACE reads with MiXCR. The top ten clones hold roughly 12% of a sample with about 1.6 million distinct CDR3 sequences, roughly 32% of them seen once. Sequencing was carried out using blood. Receptors originate from a woman between 25 and 40 years old in good health.

This clonotype was seen more than once but under ten times. The chain's CDR3 is CASSWVPRQETQYF. CDR3 DNA sequence: TGCGCCAGCAGCTGGGTCCCACGCCAAGAGACCCAGTACTTC. This chain links TRBV5-1 with TRBJ2-5; D ambiguous. The CDR3 totals 14 residues. Germline V gene lookup returns CDR1 SGHRS and CDR2 YFSETQ. V lost 3 bases to trimming and J lost 1 base, with 10 bases between them.

The rearrangement links TRBV9 to TRBJ2-7; D perhaps matches TRBD2 (6 bases). The CDR3 extends over 14 amino acids. Trimming cost V 0 bases and J 7 bases, with 14 bases left between them. The germline V gene has CDR1 SGDLS and CDR2 YYNGEE. CDR3 region: CASSVDSGPGEQYF. Written as DNA, the CDR3 is TGTGCCAGCAGCGTAGATAGCGGTCCGGGGGAGCAGTACTTC.

V gene TRBV12-3 or TRBV12-4 combines with J gene TRBJ1-4; 7 nucleotides line up with TRBD1. J lost 4 bases, V lost 7 bases, and 12 bases had no gene match. This CDR3 is built from 16 residues. The CDR3 sequence: CASIHRGGKDNEKLFF. The CDR3 DNA follows: TGTGCCAGCATCCACAGGGGAGGGAAGGATAATGAAAAACTGTTTTTT.

The chain uses TRBV6-1 and TRBJ1-5; no clear D. Trimming stripped 10 bases from V and 1 base from J, with 17 bases between. The CDR3 has 15 residues. Germline CDR1 reads MNHNS; CDR2 reads SASEGT. The CDR3 region has the DNA TGTGCCATCACGCGGGTGGGTAGAAGCAATCAGCCCCAGCATTTT. Translated: CAITRVGRSNQPQHF.

This clonotype was observed a handful of times. The chain employs TRBV6-2 or TRBV6-3 and TRBJ2-7, with 8 bases fitting TRBD2. V gave up 2 bases and J gave up 2 bases; unmatched junction bases: 8. Looked up from germline, CDR1 is MNHEY and CDR2 is SVGEGT. The CDR3 spans 16 residues. The CDR3 DNA reads as TGTGCCAGCAGTTACCCCCTAGCGGGTGACACCTACGAGCAGTACTTC. This translates into CASSYPLAGDTYEQYF.

This clonotype came up many times. V usage is TRBV10-3 and J usage is TRBJ2-5; D call uncertain. The germline V gene encodes CDR1 ENHRY and CDR2 SYGVKD. Trimming pared 0 bases from V and 3 bases from J, leaving 5 bases between. The CDR3 is 13 residues long. Here the CDR3 DNA reads TGTGCCATCAGTGAGTCCCCTAAAGAGACCCAGTACTTC. Its translation: CAISESPKETQYF.

This clonotype turned up a few times. J is TRBJ2-1 and V is TRBV18; no reliable D call. Per the germline V gene, CDR1 is KGHSH and CDR2 is LQKENI. The CDR3 has 13 amino acids. V lost 0 bases and J lost 4, with 4 bases in between. The CDR3: CASSPPIYNEQFF. As DNA, the CDR3 is TGTGCCAGCTCACCACCGATTTACAATGAGCAGTTCTTC.

A few counts support this clonotype. The rearrangement links TRBV10-3 to TRBJ2-3; TRBD2 aligns across 7 bases. The CDR3 runs to 13 residues. The ends lost 6 bases at V and 0 bases at J; junction bases unmatched: 0. Germline assignment: CDR1 ENHRY and CDR2 SYGVKD. The CDR3 DNA follows: TGTGCCATCAGGCGGGAGAGCACAGATACGCAGTATTTT. As protein: CAIRRESTDTQYF.

V is TRBV7-2 and J is TRBJ2-7; D is ambiguous. Germline loops: CDR1 SGHTA, CDR2 FQGNSA. CDR3 size: 14 residues. V was cut by 1 base and J by 7 bases, with 14 bases left in between. The DNA of the CDR3 is TGTGCCAGCAGCTTAGGGATGTTTCTGGGAGAGCAGTACTTC. It yields the protein CASSLGMFLGEQYF.

The gene calls are TRBV7-9 and TRBJ1-6; maybe TRBD1 (6 bases). The CDR3 consists of 14 residues. Germline V gene sequence: CDR1 SEHNR, CDR2 FQNEAQ (reference sequence). With 5 bases removed from V and 14 bases from J, the gap between germline ends came to 19 bases. CDR3 in DNA: TGTGCCAGCAGCCCGCCTTCACAGGGCCAAGCCCTCCACTTT. It yields the protein CASSPPSQGQALHF.

This clonotype has more than one count but fewer than ten. The chain links TRBV4-2 to TRBJ2-1, with 7 positions matching TRBD1. The V gene end was trimmed by 2 bases and the J gene end by 0 bases; junction bases not matched to a gene: 4. The germline V gene encodes CDR1 LGHNA and CDR2 YNFKEQ. The CDR3 is 16 amino acids. The CDR3 region has the DNA TGTGCCAGCAGCCAACCGGACAGGAGCTCCTACAATGAGCAGTTCTTC. It translates to CASSQPDRSSYNEQFF.

The chain combines TRBV2 with TRBJ1-5, with 8 nucleotides matching TRBD1. Unmatched junction bases numbered 8, after V lost 8 bases and J lost 2 bases. The CDR3 contains 15 residues. Looked up from germline, CDR1 is SNHLY and CDR2 is FYNNEI. CDR3 residues: CASRGQGFGNQPQHF. The CDR3 DNA reads TGTGCCAGCCGTGGACAGGGTTTTGGCAATCAGCCCCAGCATTTT.

This clonotype came up a few times. The V call is TRBV5-1, the J call TRBJ2-3, with D possibly TRBD2 on 7 matching bases. Germline CDR1 is SGHRS and CDR2 is YFSETQ. The germline V and J ends were trimmed by 1 base and 4 bases, with 16 bases remaining between them. CDR3 length: 16 amino acids. The CDR3, as DNA: TGCGCCAGCAGCTTGCGTGGGGGGGCCGAGGCAGATACGCAGTATTTT. This gives the protein CASSLRGGAEADTQYF.

This clonotype has only a few counts. V usage is TRBV27 and J usage is TRBJ1-5; D is undetermined. Trimming took off 1 base at V and 1 base at J, with 8 bases between the two ends. The CDR3 loop spans 15 amino acids. The germline CDR1 and CDR2 sequences are MNHEY and SMNVEV (reference sequence). Here the CDR3 reads CASSLFADSNQPQHF. In DNA form, the CDR3 reads TGTGCCAGCAGTTTATTTGCGGACAGCAATCAGCCCCAGCATTTT.

As DNA, the CDR3 is TGTGCCAGCAGCTTGTGTGGATCCAGTCCCTACGAGCAGTACTTC. Translation: CASSLCGSSPYEQYF. V and J are TRBV5-4 and TRBJ2-7, with D unresolved. V was pared by 1 base and J by 2 bases, with 13 bases between. Germline CDR1 and CDR2: SGHNT and YYREEE (reference sequence). The CDR3 is made up of 15 amino acids.

This clonotype was counted many times. The chain has TRBV13 and TRBJ2-7; TRBD1 matches 8 bases. The CDR3 runs to 15 residues. The V gene's germline CDR1 is PRHDT and CDR2 FYEKMQ (reference sequence). Trimming removed 4 bases from V and 5 bases from J; junction bases left unmatched: 10. CDR3 coding DNA: TGTGCCAGCAGCTCCCCCGGACAGGGATACCACGAGCAGTACTTC. This codes for CASSSPGQGYHEQYF.

The CDR3: CASSSGQTSYEQYF. The CDR3, as DNA: TGCGCCAGCAGCTCGGGACAGACTAGCTACGAGCAGTACTTC. The chain uses TRBV5-1 and TRBJ2-7, with D tentatively TRBD1 (7 bases). V lost 3 bases, J lost 3 bases, and 13 bases lay in between. Germline V lookup: CDR1 SGHRS, CDR2 YFSETQ. The CDR3 totals 14 residues.

This rearrangement joins TRBV25-1 to TRBJ2-3, with 8 bases matching TRBD1. The CDR3 runs 17 residues. CDR1 and CDR2 from the germline V gene are MGHDK and SYGVNS. Unmatched junction bases numbered 11, after V lost 0 bases and J lost 6 bases. The DNA of the CDR3 is TGTGCCAGCAGTGAATACCGGACAGGGCGGAGGCTTGATACGCAGTATTTT. Translation gives CASSEYRTGRRLDTQYF.